This T cell receptor beta chain was sequenced during a study of identical twins. A few counts support this clonotype. Germline loops: CDR1 MNHEY, CDR2 SVGAGI. This CDR3 comprises 15 residues. Trimming removed 0 bases at V and 5 bases at J, with 11 bases between. A single record per CDR3 protein comes from TCRdb applying MiXCR to the 5' RACE reads. The sample records roughly 230,000 distinct CDR3 sequences, around 8% being singletons. This sample also belongs to another study, concerning yellow fever vaccine responses in identical twins.

Material: CD8+ T cells sorted from blood. The TCR comes from a woman between 18 and 29 years old in good health. This sequence joins TRBV6-5 and TRBJ2-1, with D perhaps matching TRBD2 (6 bases). In DNA, the CDR3 is TGTGCCAGCAGTTACTCCCCGGGGGAGCACAATGAGCAGTTCTTC. It translates to CASSYSPGEHNEQFF.